This T cell receptor (beta chain) is from a study of shared clonotypes between healthy human individuals. Study background: Three plates each covered CD4 naive and memory; CD8 naive two, CD8 memory one.

The assay was immunoSEQ multiplex PCR, and TCRdb's table has in-frame clones only and misses some. The sample holds about 2 million clones, roughly 94% seen once. Trimming stripped 2 bases from V and 0 bases from J, with 14 bases between. The germline V gene has CDR1 LGHNA and CDR2 YSLEER. This CDR3 is built from 16 residues. Naive CD8 cells, CD45RO-negative and positively selected for CCR7, excluded terminally differentiated effector memory CD45RA+ cells. The rearrangement uses TRBV4-3 and TRBJ2-7; TRBD2 is a possible D gene (6 bases). This sequence originates from a man in his late teens or twenties in good health. The sequenced material came from naive CD8+ T cells sorted from blood. In DNA form, the CDR3 reads TGCGCCAGCAGCCAAACCCGGACTATCAGCTCCTACGAGCAGTACTTC. As protein: CASSQTRTISSYEQYF.